Below are 7 T cell receptor beta chains sequenced from a single sample in a study of cytomegalovirus exposure and HLA in healthy donors. 60 Vbeta and 13 Jbeta primers were used in PCR. The assay was immunoSEQ multiplex PCR, and TCRdb's table has in-frame clones only and misses some. The profile shows under 200,000 clones, roughly 80% of them singletons. The sequenced sample was PBMCs. Receptors were obtained from a woman younger than 35 in good health and CMV-seronegative.

The J gene is TRBJ2-7, the V gene TRBV28, with TRBD1 identical over 11 bases. Germline V CDR1 and CDR2: MDHEN, SYDVKM. Losses at the gene ends were 4 bases for V and 2 bases for J; bases not matched to a gene: 4. CDR3 length: 15 amino acids. CDR3 DNA sequence: TGTGCCAGCAGTTGGTCGGGACAGGGGGCCTACGAGCAGTACTTC. Translated, it gives CASSWSGQGAYEQYF.

The genes are TRBV5-1 and TRBJ2-7, with 7 nucleotides matching TRBD1. The trim removed 0 bases at V and 3 bases at J, leaving 18 bases unmatched. CDR1 is SGHRS, CDR2 YFSETQ, per germline. This CDR3 region has 19 residues. This CDR3 reads CASSLVLTGPRVPIYEQYF. In DNA form, the CDR3 reads TGCGCCAGCAGCTTGGTGTTGACAGGGCCCCGTGTTCCCATCTACGAGCAGTACTTC. The entire variable domain, with the rest obtained from reference TRBV5-1 and TRBJ2-7, is as follows: KAGVTQTPRYLIKTRGQQVTLSCSPISGHRSVSWYQQTPGQGLQFLFEYFSETQRNKGNFPGRFSGRQFSNSRSEMNVSTLELGDSALYLCASSLVLTGPRVPIYEQYFGPGTRLTVT.

V usage is TRBV27 and J usage is TRBJ2-7, with TRBD2 matching over 7 bases. CDR3 length equals 17 residues. CDR1 and CDR2 from the germline V gene are MNHEY and SMNVEV (reference sequence). V was clipped by 3 bases and J by 0 bases; unmatched bases: 11. Here the CDR3 reads CASSFGSASGSSYEQYF. In DNA form, the CDR3 reads TGTGCCAGCAGTTTCGGGTCAGCTAGCGGTAGCTCCTACGAGCAGTACTTC.

This clone has more than one count but fewer than ten. V gene TRBV2 combines with J gene TRBJ1-1, with a weak D call TRBD1 (5 bases). This CDR3 has 14 amino acids. Germline V gene sequence: CDR1 SNHLY, CDR2 FYNNEI. The germline V and J ends were trimmed by 4 bases and 3 bases, with 12 bases remaining between them. For the CDR3, the DNA is TGTGCCAGCAGTGGGGGCAAAAGAGACACTGAAGCTTTCTTT. It translates to CASSGGKRDTEAFF.

The chain couples TRBV30 to TRBJ2-1; D possibly corresponds to TRBD2 (5 bases). Deletions cut 3 bases from V and 4 bases from J, with 10 bases between. The CDR3 runs to 13 residues. In germline, CDR1 is GTSNPN, CDR2 SVGIG (reference sequence). CDR3: CAWRFLAYNEQFF. The CDR3 DNA reads as TGTGCCTGGAGATTTCTAGCTTACAATGAGCAGTTCTTC.

The gene calls are TRBV12-5 and TRBJ2-4, with 9 bases that match TRBD1. This CDR3 is 16 amino acids long. Unmatched junction bases numbered 10, after V lost 3 bases and J lost 7 bases. Germline lookup yields CDR1 LGHNT and CDR2 FRNRAP. The CDR3 is CASGLETGGGGNIQYF. CDR3 coding DNA: TGTGCTAGTGGTTTAGAAACAGGGGGCGGTGGGAACATTCAGTACTTC.

V is TRBV19 and J is TRBJ2-7; 10 nucleotides align to TRBD2. V lost 7 bases to trimming and J lost 4 bases; unmatched junction nucleotides: 10. CDR3 length: 15 amino acids. CDR1 and CDR2 (germline): LNHDA, SQIVND (reference sequence). CDR3 region: CASTKETSGKYEQYF. DNA of the CDR3: TGTGCCAGTACGAAGGAAACTAGCGGGAAATACGAGCAGTACTTC.